This T cell receptor beta chain was found in a study of blood T cells in healthy people across ages. The sample, around 10 milliliters of peripheral blood, was drawn from each donor. Deletions cut 5 bases from V and 3 bases from J, with 16 bases between. Germline-derived CDR1 and CDR2 are SGHAT and FQNNGV. The CDR3 runs to 15 residues. Primers used in a second PCR of about 7 to 12 cycles were a sample-barcoded 5' primer and a J-beta primer mix. Each of the cDNA molecules was tagged by a template-switch adaptor with 12 random nucleotides. TCRdb analysed the 5' RACE reads with MiXCR anew, one entry per CDR3 protein. The sample shows about 1.1 million distinct CDR3 sequences, roughly two fifths of them seen only once.

The sequence was obtained from a man aged 18-30 years in good health. The chain couples TRBV11-2 to TRBJ2-5; D is possibly TRBD1 (6 bases). Material: blood. As DNA, the CDR3 is TGTGCCAGCAGCCCGCCGGACAGTGACGAAGAGACCCAGTACTTC. Its translation is CASSPPDSDEETQYF.